The 20 T cell receptor beta chains listed next were all sequenced from one sample in a study of blood T cell repertoires in COVID-19. The repertoire was sequenced with immunoSEQ multiplex PCR; TCRdb's copy has only in-frame clones and lacks some. The table has some 200,000 clones, around 84% seen once. The sequenced sample was peripheral blood. The origin of the receptors is a woman older than 75 with active or convalescent COVID-19.

The gene calls are TRBV18 and TRBJ2-1, with 16 nucleotides matching TRBD2. Per the germline V gene, CDR1 is KGHSH and CDR2 is LQKENI. The V and J ends lost 4 bases and 12 bases, in that order; junction bases with no gene match: 6. The CDR3 spans 15 residues. CDR3 region: CASSHGTSGGGRQFF. Written as DNA, the CDR3 is TGTGCCAGCTCACACGGGACTAGCGGGGGGGGACGGCAGTTCTTC.

This chain joins TRBV6-2 or TRBV6-3 and TRBJ2-1, with TRBD2 identical over 8 bases. Germline loops: CDR1 MNHEY, CDR2 SVGEGT. Trimming at V came to 2 bases and at J to 8 bases, leaving 14 bases not matched to a gene. CDR3 length: 17 residues. CDR3 sequence (DNA): TGTGCCAGCAGTTACGGCACTAGCGGACATTATATCGATGAGCAGTTCTTC. It translates to CASSYGTSGHYIDEQFF.

The rearrangement uses TRBV6-2 or TRBV6-3 and TRBJ2-7; 10 bases align to TRBD1. V lost 4 bases, J lost 7 bases, and 7 bases stayed unmatched. The CDR3 covers 14 residues. Looked up from germline, CDR1 is MNHEY and CDR2 is SVGEGT. The DNA for the CDR3 is TGTGCCAGCAGTTCGCGACAGGGGGCCCTTGAGCAGTACTTC. Translation gives CASSSRQGALEQYF.

V and J are TRBV18 and TRBJ2-5; 7 bases map to TRBD2. There are 12 residues in the CDR3. From germline, CDR1 is KGHSH and CDR2 LQKENI. Losses at the gene ends were 5 bases for V and 4 bases for J; bases not matched to a gene: 1. The CDR3 coding sequence is TGTGCCAGCTCAGTAGCGGGAGAGACCCAGTACTTC. It yields the protein CASSVAGETQYF. Based on the CDR3 plus reference TRBV18 and TRBJ2-5, the full variable domain is NAGVMQNPRHLVRRRGQEARLRCSPMKGHSHVYWYRQLPEEGLKFMVYLQKENIIDESGMPKERFSAEFPKEGPSILRIQQVVRGDSAAYFCASSVAGETQYFGPGTRLLVL.

J is TRBJ2-5 and V is TRBV2; perhaps TRBD2 as D (5 bases). V was clipped by 7 bases and J by 1 base, with 13 bases between them. Germline V CDR1 and CDR2: SNHLY, FYNNEI. This CDR3 region has 14 residues. The CDR3 reads CASTELVSQETQYF. The CDR3 nucleotides are TGTGCCAGCACAGAACTAGTCAGCCAAGAGACCCAGTACTTC.

V is TRBV10-3 and J is TRBJ1-3, with a possible D match to TRBD1 (5 bases). The CDR3 loop spans 16 amino acids. Between the trimmed V and J ends, which lost 0 bases and 1 base, there was a span of 10 bases. CDR1 and CDR2 from the germline V gene are ENHRY and SYGVKD. The CDR3, as DNA: TGTGCCATCAGTGAGTCAGGGGCGAGATCTGGAAACACCATATATTTT. This gives the protein CAISESGARSGNTIYF.

This clone was picked up one time. The chain combines TRBV27 with TRBJ2-1, with D possibly TRBD2 on 5 matching bases. V was clipped by 6 bases and J by 7 bases, with 19 bases between them. The length of the CDR3 is 15 residues. Germline V lookup: CDR1 MNHEY, CDR2 SMNVEV (reference sequence). CDR3 amino acids: CASRPGWRLGNEQFF. For the CDR3, the DNA is TGTGCCAGCAGACCGGGGTGGAGGTTGGGGAATGAGCAGTTCTTC.

This chain joins TRBV21-1 and TRBJ1-1. TRBV21-1 is given as a pseudogene. The CDR3 runs to 13 residues. The DNA for the CDR3 is TGTGCCAGCAGCAAAGCGGAGCCGATTGAAGCTTTCTTT. Translated, it gives CASSKAEPIEAFF.

The chain recombines TRBV6-5 with TRBJ2-5, with a weak D call TRBD1 (6 bases). Germline-derived CDR1 and CDR2 are MNHEY and SVGAGI. With 8 bases removed from V and 1 base from J, the gap between germline ends came to 14 bases. This CDR3 region has 14 residues. CDR3 residues: CASAEQGIQETQYF. The CDR3 DNA sequence: TGTGCCAGCGCCGAACAGGGCATCCAAGAGACCCAGTACTTC.

The V gene is TRBV19, the J gene TRBJ2-1; 8 bases match TRBD2. The CDR3 is 16 residues long. V lost 5 bases to trimming and J lost 0 bases; unmatched junction nucleotides: 6. Germline CDR1 is LNHDA and CDR2 is SQIVND (reference sequence). The CDR3 loop reads CASSETGGPSYNEQFF. CDR3 nucleotides: TGTGCCAGTAGTGAAACGGGGGGGCCCTCCTACAATGAGCAGTTCTTC. The full variable domain, rest sourced from reference TRBV19 and TRBJ2-1, is DGGITQSPKYLFRKEGQNVTLSCEQNLNHDAMYWYRQDPGQGLRLIYYSQIVNDFQKGDIAEGYSVSREKKESFPLTVTSAQKNPTAFYLCASSETGGPSYNEQFFGPGTRLTVL.

This chain joins TRBV20-1 and TRBJ2-3; weak D call: TRBD2 (6 bases). The ends were cut back, 3 bases at V and 1 base at J, with 11 bases in the middle. The CDR3 has 14 amino acids. CDR1 and CDR2 from the germline V gene are DFQATT and SNEGSKA (reference sequence). This CDR3 is CSASDERGTDTQYF. The CDR3 coding sequence is TGCAGTGCTAGTGACGAGCGGGGCACAGATACGCAGTATTTT.

The chain has TRBV18 and TRBJ2-5, with 7 bases lining up with TRBD1. V was clipped by 3 bases and J by 9 bases; unmatched bases: 16. The CDR3 has 16 residues. Germline CDR1 reads KGHSH; CDR2 reads LQKENI. The CDR3: CASSPSYEGAKVSQYF. The CDR3 nucleotides are TGTGCCAGCTCACCTAGCTACGAGGGGGCAAAAGTGTCCCAGTACTTC.

The chain couples TRBV6-5 to TRBJ2-2, with 7 bases matching TRBD2. There are 15 residues in the CDR3. Per the germline V gene, CDR1 is MNHEY and CDR2 is SVGAGI. V shed 6 bases and J 0 bases; nucleotides not matched to a gene: 4. For the CDR3, the DNA is TGTGCCAGCAGACCCGGACTAGCGAACACCGGGGAGCTGTTTTTT. This encodes CASRPGLANTGELFF.

This chain joins TRBV6-2 or TRBV6-3 and TRBJ2-2; TRBD1 agrees at 8 bases. V was clipped by 2 bases and J by 8 bases; unmatched bases: 10. Per germline, CDR1 MNHEY and CDR2 SVGEGT. The length of the CDR3 is 16 residues. Here the CDR3 DNA reads TGTGCCAGCAGTTACACGACAGGGGTTTCTACGGGGGAGCTGTTTTTT. Encoded protein: CASSYTTGVSTGELFF.

The chain combines TRBV10-3 with TRBJ2-2, with TRBD1 identical over 7 bases. Germline CDR1 ENHRY, CDR2 SYGVKD. The CDR3 sequence is 16 residues long. The V gene end was trimmed by 3 bases and the J gene end by 5 bases; junction bases not matched to a gene: 9. The CDR3 coding sequence is TGTGCCATCAGTGATCGGCGACAGGGTCTGACCGGGGAGCTGTTTTTT. Encoded protein: CAISDRRQGLTGELFF.

This chain links TRBV30 with TRBJ2-2, with unresolved D. The CDR3 spans 13 residues. CDR1 is GTSNPN, CDR2 SVGIG, per germline (reference sequence). V was cut by 4 bases and J by 0 bases, with 6 bases left in between. The CDR3, as DNA: TGTGCCTGGACAAAATCGAACACCGGGGAGCTGTTTTTT. This encodes CAWTKSNTGELFF.

This rearrangement joins TRBV6-5 to TRBJ1-5; D gene uncertain. The germline V gene encodes CDR1 MNHEY and CDR2 SVGAGI. Trimming shortened V by 4 bases and J by 9 bases, and 13 bases separated the two germline ends. The CDR3 consists of 13 residues. CDR3 coding DNA: TGTGCCAGCAGTTTGAGGGTAAATTTGCCCCAGCATTTT. Translating it yields CASSLRVNLPQHF.

The chain uses TRBV28 and TRBJ2-3, with a possible D match to TRBD1 (6 bases). V lost 1 base and J 5 bases, leaving 13 bases between the germline ends. The CDR3 loop spans 15 amino acids. CDR1 and CDR2 from the germline V gene are MDHEN and SYDVKM. The CDR3 is CASSLLGASGDTQYF. CDR3 bases: TGTGCCAGCAGTTTATTGGGGGCATCCGGAGATACGCAGTATTTT. Combining the CDR3 with reference TRBV28 and TRBJ2-3 gives the whole variable domain DVKVTQSSRYLVKRTGEKVFLECVQDMDHENMFWYRQDPGLGLRLIYFSYDVKMKEKGDIPEGYSVSREKKERFSLILESASTNQTSMYLCASSLLGASGDTQYFGPGTRLTVL.

The V and J genes are TRBV5-1 and TRBJ1-3; 8 nucleotides agree with TRBD1. Per germline, CDR1 SGHRS and CDR2 YFSETQ. The CDR3 consists of 16 residues. V trimming: 3 bases; J trimming: 0 bases; junction bases outside the gene matches: 5. CDR3 bases: TGCGCCAGCAGCTCGGGACAGGCAATCTCTGGAAACACCATATATTTT. Encoded protein: CASSSGQAISGNTIYF.

The CDR3 bases are TGTGCCAGCTCAGCCATGGGCAGGGGGGATCAGCCCCAGCATTTT. It specifies CASSAMGRGDQPQHF. The J gene is TRBJ1-5, the V gene TRBV18, with TRBD1 identical over 7 bases. The CDR3 extends over 15 amino acids. CDR1 KGHSH and CDR2 LQKENI come from the germline V gene. With V trimmed by 5 bases and J by 5 bases, 9 bases remained unmatched.